Shown below are 32 T cell receptor beta chains from a single sample sequenced in a study of blood T cell repertoires in COVID-19. Clones were sequenced by immunoSEQ multiplex PCR, and TCRdb holds only the in-frame ones, with some missing. The sample has roughly 100,000 clones; about 85% are singletons. Sequenced: peripheral blood. The source of these receptors is a man aged 50 to 59 with active COVID-19.

The V gene is TRBV7-8, the J gene TRBJ2-5, with D uncertain. Trimming shortened V by 5 bases and J by 3 bases, and 16 bases separated the two germline ends. The CDR3 runs 15 residues. CDR1 is SGHVS, CDR2 FQNEAQ, per germline. CDR3 loop: CASSVIADLKETQYF. The CDR3 DNA follows: TGTGCCAGCAGCGTCATAGCAGATCTCAAAGAGACCCAGTACTTC.

This rearrangement joins TRBV6-5 to TRBJ1-1; no firm D call. The CDR3 runs to 14 residues. The germline V gene encodes CDR1 MNHEY and CDR2 SVGAGI. Trimming left V 3 bases short and J 1 base short, with 9 bases between. DNA of the CDR3: TGTGCCAGCAGTTATAAAGGGAGGAACACTGAAGCTTTCTTT. The encoded protein is CASSYKGRNTEAFF.

The chain uses TRBV5-1 and TRBJ2-5, with D possibly TRBD1 on 6 matching bases. Trimming pared 0 bases from V and 0 bases from J, leaving 9 bases between. The CDR3 spans 15 residues. Germline V gene data show CDR1 as SGHRS and CDR2 as YFSETQ. The CDR3 nucleotides are TGCGCCAGCAGCTTGGTGGCAGGGGACCAAGAGACCCAGTACTTC. Protein sequence: CASSLVAGDQETQYF.

The genes are TRBV7-9 and TRBJ1-2, with D perhaps matching TRBD1 (5 bases). V dropped 5 bases and J dropped 0 bases, with 13 bases sitting between them. The germline CDR1 and CDR2 sequences are SEHNR and FQNEAQ (reference sequence). The CDR3 is 15 amino acids. This CDR3 is CASSPPDTANYGYTF. The CDR3 nucleotides are TGTGCCAGCAGCCCACCGGACACAGCTAACTATGGCTACACCTTC.

The chain recombines TRBV6-5 with TRBJ1-2; maybe TRBD1 (6 bases). Germline CDR1 is MNHEY and CDR2 is SVGAGI. The length of the CDR3 is 13 residues. V lost 11 bases and J 4 bases, leaving 17 bases between the germline ends. This CDR3 reads CAGSRGTFYGYTF. The CDR3 region has the DNA TGTGCCGGGTCCAGGGGAACGTTCTATGGCTACACCTTC.

J is TRBJ1-1 and V is TRBV27, with D maybe TRBD1 (6 bases). V was clipped by 7 bases and J by 4 bases, with 16 bases between them. Germline assignment: CDR1 MNHEY and CDR2 SMNVEV (reference sequence). The CDR3 totals 14 residues. The CDR3 bases are TGTGCCAGCACCCCGTGGGGGGGCGGCACTGAAGCTTTCTTT. Translation: CASTPWGGGTEAFF.

V and J are TRBV7-2 and TRBJ1-1, with TRBD1 matching over 7 bases. The CDR3 consists of 15 residues. Germline values: CDR1 SGHTA, CDR2 FQGNSA. After removal of 7 bases from V and 1 base from J, the junction contained 9 bases not matched to a gene. The CDR3 bases are TGTGCCAGCACCCTACAACAGGGGCCGAACACTGAAGCTTTCTTT. It yields the protein CASTLQQGPNTEAFF.

The chain recombines TRBV3-1 (or the pseudogene TRBV3-2) with TRBJ1-1, with no clear D. V lost 4 bases and J 1 base, leaving 7 bases between the germline ends. This CDR3 comprises 13 residues. Per germline, CDR1 LGHDT and CDR2 YNNKEL (reference sequence). The CDR3 nucleotides read TGTGCCAGCAGCCCAGGTGGGAACACTGAAGCTTTCTTT. It yields the protein CASSPGGNTEAFF.

J is TRBJ2-6 and V is TRBV4-3; TRBD2 might be the D (7 bases). CDR3 size: 16 residues. Trimming took off 0 bases at V and 4 bases at J, with 10 bases between the two ends. Germline lookup yields CDR1 LGHNA and CDR2 YSLEER. In DNA form, the CDR3 reads TGCGCCAGCAGCCAAGATCGGGGGGCCGGGGCCAACGTCCTGACTTTC. Amino acid sequence: CASSQDRGAGANVLTF.

This CDR3 is CASSELVFSIADTQYF. In DNA form, the CDR3 reads TGCGCCAGCAGTGAGCTAGTTTTCTCGATCGCAGATACGCAGTATTTT. J is TRBJ2-3 and V is TRBV10-2, with no clear D. The V gene's germline CDR1 is WSHSY and CDR2 SAAADI. Deletions cut 2 bases from V and 4 bases from J, with 16 bases between. This CDR3 region has 16 residues.

This sequence joins TRBV4-2 and TRBJ2-3; 11 nucleotides match TRBD2. There are 16 residues in the CDR3. J was trimmed by 1 base and V by 4 bases; bases with no gene match: 4. Looked up from germline, CDR1 is LGHNA and CDR2 is YNFKEQ. CDR3 DNA sequence: TGTGCCAGCAGCCGCATAGCGGGGGGGCGCACAGATACGCAGTATTTT. It codes for CASSRIAGGRTDTQYF.

This clone was recorded once. The chain employs TRBV3-1 (or the pseudogene TRBV3-2) and TRBJ2-5; TRBD1 is a possible D gene (6 bases). The germline gives CDR1 LGHDT, CDR2 YNNKEL (reference sequence). The CDR3 runs to 15 residues. V was pared by 4 bases and J by 2 bases, with 14 bases between. This CDR3 reads CASSRETGGQETQYF. The DNA of the CDR3 is TGTGCCAGCAGCCGAGAGACAGGAGGTCAAGAGACCCAGTACTTC.

V usage is TRBV30 and J usage is TRBJ1-3; TRBD1 might be the D (6 bases). This CDR3 region has 9 residues. The germline V gene encodes CDR1 GTSNPN and CDR2 SVGIG (reference sequence). The ends were cut back, 6 bases at V and 14 bases at J, with 11 bases in the middle. The DNA of the CDR3 is TGTGCCTGCAGGGGTCTTCTATATTTT. Translation: CACRGLLYF.

This clone has a handful of counts. The chain employs TRBV5-6 and TRBJ2-7; no clear D. The CDR3 contains 15 residues. V was trimmed by 3 bases and J by 0 bases, leaving 13 bases between them. Germline V lookup: CDR1 SGHDT, CDR2 YYEEEE. CDR3 sequence reads: CASSSRRKSSYEQYF. The DNA of the CDR3 is TGTGCCAGCAGCTCCCGGCGGAAGAGCTCCTACGAGCAGTACTTC. Full variable domain (outside the CDR3, taken from reference TRBV5-6 and TRBJ2-7): DAGVTQSPTHLIKTRGQQVTLRCSPKSGHDTVSWYQQALGQGPQFIFQYYEEEERQRGNFPDRFSGHQFPNYSSELNVNALLLGDSALYLCASSSRRKSSYEQYFGPGTRLTVT.

The chain recombines TRBV7-2 with TRBJ1-3; D possibly corresponds to TRBD1 (6 bases). V lost 2 bases to trimming and J lost 2 bases, with 10 bases between them. Germline CDR1 SGHTA, CDR2 FQGNSA. This CDR3 is 15 amino acids long. CDR3 protein: CASSLTTGAGNTIYF. Written as DNA, the CDR3 is TGTGCCAGCAGCTTAACGACAGGAGCTGGAAACACCATATATTTT.

At least ten counts were recorded for this clone. The V gene is TRBV3-1 (or the pseudogene TRBV3-2), the J gene TRBJ1-3; D gene uncertain. Germline CDR1 and CDR2: LGHDT and YNNKEL (reference sequence). The CDR3 is 14 residues long. Trimming pared 1 base from V and 1 base from J, leaving 5 bases between. The CDR3 protein is CASSQGASGNTIYF. In DNA form, the CDR3 reads TGTGCCAGCAGCCAAGGGGCGTCTGGAAACACCATATATTTT.

The chain links TRBV7-7 to TRBJ2-5; no definite D call. In germline, CDR1 is SSHAT, CDR2 FNYEAQ (reference sequence). V lost 1 base to trimming and J lost 4 bases, with 7 bases between them. The CDR3 spans 13 residues. As DNA, the CDR3 is TGTGCCAGCAGCTTAGGTGTCCGAGAGACCCAGTACTTC. Its translation is CASSLGVRETQYF.

This clone was observed a single time. The chain is built from TRBV18 and TRBJ1-2; TRBD1 agrees at 10 bases. Per the germline V gene, CDR1 is KGHSH and CDR2 is LQKENI. The junction had 12 bases not matched to a gene; V was cut back by 6 bases and J by 8 bases. The CDR3 runs 15 residues. The CDR3 sequence: CASSFGQGEVDGYTF. The CDR3 DNA reads as TGTGCCAGCTCGTTCGGACAGGGGGAGGTCGACGGCTACACCTTC.

The rearrangement links TRBV19 to TRBJ1-2; tentative D call: TRBD1 (5 bases). Germline loops: CDR1 LNHDA, CDR2 SQIVND (reference sequence). CDR3 length: 13 residues. V gave up 3 bases and J gave up 8 bases, with 13 bases separating them. CDR3 nucleotides: TGTGCCAGTAGTATCTTGGAGGGGAGCGGCTACACCTTC. It encodes CASSILEGSGYTF.

This sequence joins TRBV7-8 and TRBJ2-2; a possible D gene is TRBD2 (5 bases). In germline, CDR1 is SGHVS, CDR2 FQNEAQ. Trimming took off 2 bases at V and 2 bases at J, with 12 bases between the two ends. The CDR3 contains 16 residues. The CDR3 region has the DNA TGTGCCAGCAGCTTAATTTTAGCGATCAACACCGGGGAGCTGTTTTTT. Translated, it gives CASSLILAINTGELFF. Full variable domain (rest looked up from reference TRBV7-8 and TRBJ2-2): GAGVSQSPRYKVAKRGQDVALRCDPISGHVSLFWYQQALGQGPEFLTYFQNEAQLDKSGLPSDRFFAERPEGSVSTLKIQRTQQEDSAVYLCASSLILAINTGELFFGEGSRLTVL.

J is TRBJ2-1 and V is TRBV4-1; 7 bases map to TRBD2. Per the germline V gene, CDR1 is MGHRA and CDR2 is YSYEKL. The CDR3 has 15 amino acids. Trimming removed 4 bases from V and 6 bases from J; junction bases left unmatched: 9. This CDR3 reads CASSRSETSFNEQFF. For the CDR3, the DNA is TGCGCCAGCAGCCGTTCCGAGACTAGCTTCAATGAGCAGTTCTTC.

This chain joins TRBV13 and TRBJ2-3; TRBD2 aligns across 10 bases. The length of the CDR3 is 16 residues. V shed 3 bases and J 2 bases; nucleotides not matched to a gene: 5. CDR1 is PRHDT, CDR2 FYEKMQ, per germline (reference sequence). CDR3 nucleotides: TGTGCCAGCAGCTTTCTCAGCGGGGGGGTCACAGATACGCAGTATTTT. Protein: CASSFLSGGVTDTQYF.

The chain links TRBV30 to TRBJ1-1, with D unclear. V lost 0 bases and J 11 bases, leaving 19 bases between the germline ends. Germline V lookup: CDR1 GTSNPN, CDR2 SVGIG (reference sequence). The CDR3 spans 14 residues. This CDR3 reads CAWSVLAASLGAFF. DNA of the CDR3: TGTGCCTGGAGTGTATTGGCAGCTAGCTTAGGGGCTTTCTTT.

The rearrangement uses TRBV11-2 and TRBJ1-2, with 7 bases aligning to TRBD1. The germline V gene has CDR1 SGHAT and CDR2 FQNNGV. This CDR3 has 17 residues. The ends lost 1 base at V and 8 bases at J; junction bases unmatched: 16. As DNA, the CDR3 is TGTGCCAGCAGCTTAGTGAGAGGGGGCAATTTAAGGAGGGGCTACACCTTC. Translation: CASSLVRGGNLRRGYTF.

The V gene is TRBV4-3, the J gene TRBJ1-1; D is uncertain. Germline-derived CDR1 and CDR2 are LGHNA and YSLEER. V lost 4 bases to trimming and J lost 7 bases, with 16 bases between them. The CDR3 is 14 amino acids. CDR3 in amino acids: CASSPGGTRFEAFF. DNA for the CDR3: TGCGCCAGCAGCCCGGGAGGCACCCGATTTGAAGCTTTCTTT.

This clone is a singleton in its sample. Here the CDR3 reads CASSFGQGSYEQYF. The CDR3 nucleotides are TGTGCCAGCAGTTTCGGACAGGGCTCCTACGAGCAGTACTTC. This chain links TRBV6-2 or TRBV6-3 with TRBJ2-7; 8 bases are shared with TRBD1. V dropped 4 bases and J dropped 0; count of bases not matched to a gene: 2. From germline, CDR1 is MNHEY and CDR2 SVGEGT. CDR3 size: 14 residues.

The rearrangement links TRBV9 to TRBJ2-7; TRBD1 matches 12 bases. CDR1 and CDR2 from the germline V gene are SGDLS and YYNGEE. There are 16 residues in the CDR3. V lost 2 bases and J lost 5; bases outside the gene matches: 8. Written as DNA, the CDR3 is TGTGCCAGCAGCGTCGAGCCCGGGACAGGGGGCGACGAGCAGTACTTC. Amino acid sequence: CASSVEPGTGGDEQYF.

This sequence joins TRBV19 and TRBJ1-2; D uncertain. CDR1 and CDR2 from the germline V gene are LNHDA and SQIVND (reference sequence). The V and J ends lost 7 bases and 7 bases respectively, with 16 bases between them. This CDR3 comprises 13 residues. CDR3 DNA sequence: TGTGCCAGTACCGACACGGAGGCGGGTGGCTACACCTTC. Amino acids: CASTDTEAGGYTF. Drawing the rest from reference TRBV19 and TRBJ1-2, the complete variable domain is DGGITQSPKYLFRKEGQNVTLSCEQNLNHDAMYWYRQDPGQGLRLIYYSQIVNDFQKGDIAEGYSVSREKKESFPLTVTSAQKNPTAFYLCASTDTEAGGYTFGSGTRLTVV.

This chain joins TRBV6-6 and TRBJ1-3; 8 bases fit TRBD1. CDR1 is MNHNY, CDR2 SVGAGI, per germline (reference sequence). The CDR3 spans 16 residues. The J segment lost 3 bases and the V segment lost 6 bases, leaving 10 bases of the junction unmatched. Here the CDR3 DNA reads TGTGCCAGCAGACACCCTTCAGGGGGCGGTGGAAACACCATATATTTT. Its protein product is CASRHPSGGGGNTIYF.

This chain uses TRBV9 with TRBJ2-5, with 10 bases fitting TRBD1. Germline CDR1 SGDLS, CDR2 YYNGEE. J was trimmed by 5 bases and V by 3 bases; bases with no gene match: 7. The CDR3 spans 15 residues. The CDR3 loop is CASSARDRGGETQYF. The CDR3 DNA sequence: TGTGCCAGCAGCGCCCGGGACAGGGGCGGGGAGACCCAGTACTTC. Filled out from reference TRBV9 and TRBJ2-5, the complete variable domain reads DSGVTQTPKHLITATGQRVTLRCSPRSGDLSVYWYQQSLDQGLQFLIQYYNGEERAKGNILERFSAQQFPDLHSELNLSSLELGDSALYFCASSARDRGGETQYFGPGTRLLVL.

This rearrangement joins TRBV5-4 to TRBJ1-6, with a possible D match to TRBD1 (5 bases). V lost 0 bases, J lost 5 bases, and 18 bases lay in between. This CDR3 contains 18 residues. Germline lookup yields CDR1 SGHNT and CDR2 YYREEE (reference sequence). Here the CDR3 reads CASSLAVLGLGHNSPLHF. Here the CDR3 DNA reads TGTGCCAGCAGCTTGGCGGTATTGGGTTTGGGGCATAATTCACCCCTCCACTTT.

This clone has only one observation. The chain carries TRBV5-1 and TRBJ2-5, with D possibly matching TRBD2 (5 bases). Trimming shortened V by 4 bases and J by 1 base, and 11 bases separated the two germline ends. The CDR3 has 14 amino acids. The germline gives CDR1 SGHRS, CDR2 YFSETQ. The CDR3 DNA reads TGCGCCAGCAGCGCGGGTTCGACCCAAGAGACCCAGTACTTC. This gives the protein CASSAGSTQETQYF.